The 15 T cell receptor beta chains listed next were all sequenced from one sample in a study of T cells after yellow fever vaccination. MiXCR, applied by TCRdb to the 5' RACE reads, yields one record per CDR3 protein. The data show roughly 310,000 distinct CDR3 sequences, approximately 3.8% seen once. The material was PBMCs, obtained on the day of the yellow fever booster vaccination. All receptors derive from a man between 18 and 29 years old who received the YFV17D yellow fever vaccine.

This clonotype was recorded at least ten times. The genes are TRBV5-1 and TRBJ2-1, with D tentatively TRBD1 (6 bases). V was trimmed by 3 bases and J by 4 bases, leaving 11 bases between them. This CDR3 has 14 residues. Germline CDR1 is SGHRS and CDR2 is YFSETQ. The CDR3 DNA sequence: TGCGCCAGCAGCTCGGACAGACCTTACAATGAGCAGTTCTTC. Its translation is CASSSDRPYNEQFF.

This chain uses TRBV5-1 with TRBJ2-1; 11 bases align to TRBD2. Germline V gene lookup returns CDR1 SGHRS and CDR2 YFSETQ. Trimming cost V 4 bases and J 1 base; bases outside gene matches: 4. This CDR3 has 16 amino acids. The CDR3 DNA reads TGCGCCAGCAGCCCCGGACTAGCGGGTTCCTACAATGAGCAGTTCTTC. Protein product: CASSPGLAGSYNEQFF.

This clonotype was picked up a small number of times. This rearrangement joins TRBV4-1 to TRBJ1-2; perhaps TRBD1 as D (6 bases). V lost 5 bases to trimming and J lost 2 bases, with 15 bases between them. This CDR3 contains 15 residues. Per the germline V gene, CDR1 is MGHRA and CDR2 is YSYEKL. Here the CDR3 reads CASSSPGRGNYGYTF. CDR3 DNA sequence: TGCGCCAGCAGCTCCCCCGGGAGGGGGAACTATGGCTACACCTTC.

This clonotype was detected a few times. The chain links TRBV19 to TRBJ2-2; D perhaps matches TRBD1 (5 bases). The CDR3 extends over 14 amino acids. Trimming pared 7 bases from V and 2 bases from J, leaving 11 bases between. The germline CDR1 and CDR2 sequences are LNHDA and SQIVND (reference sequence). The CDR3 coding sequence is TGTGCCAGTATGTGGCAGGGCAACACCGGGGAGCTGTTTTTT. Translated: CASMWQGNTGELFF. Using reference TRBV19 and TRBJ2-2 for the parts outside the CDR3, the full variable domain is DGGITQSPKYLFRKEGQNVTLSCEQNLNHDAMYWYRQDPGQGLRLIYYSQIVNDFQKGDIAEGYSVSREKKESFPLTVTSAQKNPTAFYLCASMWQGNTGELFFGEGSRLTVL.

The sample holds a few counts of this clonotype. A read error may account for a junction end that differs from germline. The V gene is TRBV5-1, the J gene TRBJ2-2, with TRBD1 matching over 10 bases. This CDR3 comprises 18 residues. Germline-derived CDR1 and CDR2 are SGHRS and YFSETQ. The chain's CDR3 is CASSMVRDRGYSTWELFF. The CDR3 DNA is TGCGCCAGCAGTATGGTTCGGGACAGGGGATACAGCACCTGGGAGCTGTTTTTT.

The CDR3 sequence: CASSLSDRGNEQFF. For the CDR3, the DNA is TGTGCCAGCAGCTTAAGTGACAGGGGAAATGAGCAGTTCTTC. V is TRBV11-1 and J is TRBJ2-1; 8 bases match TRBD1. Trimming took 2 bases from V and 7 from J; bases not matched to a gene: 4. Per the germline V gene, CDR1 is SGHAT and CDR2 is FQDESV (reference sequence). The length of the CDR3 is 14 residues.

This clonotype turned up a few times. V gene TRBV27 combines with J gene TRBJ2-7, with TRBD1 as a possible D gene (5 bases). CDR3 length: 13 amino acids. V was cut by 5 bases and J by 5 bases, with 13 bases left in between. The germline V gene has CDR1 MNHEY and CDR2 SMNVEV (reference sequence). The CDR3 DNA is TGTGCCAGCAGTCTAGACAGCATTAACGAGCAGTACTTC. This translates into CASSLDSINEQYF.

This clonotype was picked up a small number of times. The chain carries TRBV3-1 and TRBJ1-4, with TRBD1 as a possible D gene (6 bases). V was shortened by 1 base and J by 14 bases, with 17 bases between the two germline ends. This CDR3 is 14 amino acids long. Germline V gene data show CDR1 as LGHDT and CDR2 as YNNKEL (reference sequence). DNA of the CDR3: TGTGCCAGCAGCCAAGTGGGTGACAGGATGGGGCTGTTTTTT. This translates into CASSQVGDRMGLFF.

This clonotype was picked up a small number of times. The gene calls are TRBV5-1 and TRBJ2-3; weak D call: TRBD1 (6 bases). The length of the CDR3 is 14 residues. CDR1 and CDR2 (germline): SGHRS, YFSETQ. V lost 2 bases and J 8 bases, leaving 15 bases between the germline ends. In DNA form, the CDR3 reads TGCGCCAGCAGCTTATCTAGGGACATCCCTACGCAGTATTTT. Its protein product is CASSLSRDIPTQYF. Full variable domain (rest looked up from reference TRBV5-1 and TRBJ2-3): KAGVTQTPRYLIKTRGQQVTLSCSPISGHRSVSWYQQTPGQGLQFLFEYFSETQRNKGNFPGRFSGRQFSNSRSEMNVSTLELGDSALYLCASSLSRDIPTQYFGPGTRLTVL.

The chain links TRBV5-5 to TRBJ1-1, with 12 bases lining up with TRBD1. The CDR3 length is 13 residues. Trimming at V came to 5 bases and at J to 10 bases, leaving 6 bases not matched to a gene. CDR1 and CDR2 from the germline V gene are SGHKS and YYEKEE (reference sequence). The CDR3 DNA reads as TGTGCCAGCAGGCCGGGACAGGGGGCTCCAGCTTTCTTT. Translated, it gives CASRPGQGAPAFF.

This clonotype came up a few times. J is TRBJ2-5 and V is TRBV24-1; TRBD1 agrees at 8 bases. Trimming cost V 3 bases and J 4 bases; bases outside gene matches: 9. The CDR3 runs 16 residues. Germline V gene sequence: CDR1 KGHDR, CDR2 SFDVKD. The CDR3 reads CATSDAGTGGGETQYF. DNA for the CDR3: TGTGCCACCAGTGATGCCGGGACAGGTGGGGGAGAGACCCAGTACTTC.

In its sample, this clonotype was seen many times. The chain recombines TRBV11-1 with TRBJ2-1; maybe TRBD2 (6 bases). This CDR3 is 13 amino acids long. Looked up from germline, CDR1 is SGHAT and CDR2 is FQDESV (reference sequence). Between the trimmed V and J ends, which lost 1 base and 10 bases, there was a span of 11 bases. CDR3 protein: CASSLVQEGEQFF. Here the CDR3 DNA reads TGTGCCAGCAGCTTAGTTCAGGAGGGGGAGCAGTTCTTC.

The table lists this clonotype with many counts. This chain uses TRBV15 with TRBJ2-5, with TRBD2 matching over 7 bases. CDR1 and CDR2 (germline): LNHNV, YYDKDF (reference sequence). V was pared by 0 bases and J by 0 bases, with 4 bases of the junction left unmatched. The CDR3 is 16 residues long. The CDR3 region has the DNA TGTGCCACCAGCAGAGATCTCGGGGGGTACCAAGAGACCCAGTACTTC. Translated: CATSRDLGGYQETQYF.

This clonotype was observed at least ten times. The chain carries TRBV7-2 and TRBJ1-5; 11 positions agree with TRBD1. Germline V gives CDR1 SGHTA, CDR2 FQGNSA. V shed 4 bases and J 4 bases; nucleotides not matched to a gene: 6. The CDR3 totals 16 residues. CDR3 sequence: CASSSLGQGVNQPQHF. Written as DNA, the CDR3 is TGTGCCAGCAGCTCACTGGGACAGGGGGTTAATCAGCCCCAGCATTTT.

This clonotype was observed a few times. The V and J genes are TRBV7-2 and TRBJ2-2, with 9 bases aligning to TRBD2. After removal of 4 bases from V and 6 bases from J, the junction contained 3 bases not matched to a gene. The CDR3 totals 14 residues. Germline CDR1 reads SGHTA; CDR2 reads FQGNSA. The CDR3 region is CASSSGLAAGELFF. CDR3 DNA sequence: TGTGCCAGCAGCTCGGGACTAGCTGCCGGGGAGCTGTTTTTT.